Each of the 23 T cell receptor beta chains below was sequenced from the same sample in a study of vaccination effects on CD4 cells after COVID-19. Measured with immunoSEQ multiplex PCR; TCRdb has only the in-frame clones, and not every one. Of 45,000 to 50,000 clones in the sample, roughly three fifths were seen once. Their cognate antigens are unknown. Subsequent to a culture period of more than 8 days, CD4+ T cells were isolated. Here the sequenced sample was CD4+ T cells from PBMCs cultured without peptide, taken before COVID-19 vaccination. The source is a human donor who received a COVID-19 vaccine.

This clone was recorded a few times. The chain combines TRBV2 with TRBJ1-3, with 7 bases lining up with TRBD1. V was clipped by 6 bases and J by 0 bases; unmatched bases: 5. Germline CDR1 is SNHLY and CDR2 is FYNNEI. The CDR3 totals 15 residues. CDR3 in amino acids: CASRGQFGSGNTIYF. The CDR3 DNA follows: TGTGCCAGCAGGGGACAGTTCGGCTCTGGAAACACCATATATTTT.

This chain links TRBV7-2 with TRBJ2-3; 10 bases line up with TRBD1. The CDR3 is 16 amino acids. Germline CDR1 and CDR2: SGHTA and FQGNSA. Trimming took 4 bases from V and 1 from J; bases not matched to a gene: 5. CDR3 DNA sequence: TGTGCCAGCAGCTCCGGGGGGACAGGGGGCACAGATACGCAGTATTTT. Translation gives CASSSGGTGGTDTQYF.

CDR3 DNA sequence: TGTGCCAGCAGCCGGGACAGCGCCTCATCCTATGGCTACACCTTC. Translation gives CASSRDSASSYGYTF. V and J are TRBV7-6 and TRBJ1-2; 7 positions agree with TRBD1. V trimming: 5 bases; J trimming: 4 bases; junction bases outside the gene matches: 10. In germline, CDR1 is SGHVS, CDR2 FNYEAQ. CDR3 length: 15 amino acids. Full variable domain (missing parts from reference TRBV7-6 and TRBJ1-2): GAGVSQSPRYKVTKRGQDVALRCDPISGHVSLYWYRQALGQGPEFLTYFNYEAQQDKSGLPNDRFSAERPEGSISTLTIQRTEQRDSAMYRCASSRDSASSYGYTFGSGTRLTVV.

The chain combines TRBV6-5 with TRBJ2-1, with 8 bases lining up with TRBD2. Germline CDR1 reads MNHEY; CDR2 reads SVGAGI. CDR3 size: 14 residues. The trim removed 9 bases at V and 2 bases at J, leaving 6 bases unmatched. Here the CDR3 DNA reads TGTGCCAGTGCTCCGGGACTAGCCTACAATGAGCAGTTCTTC. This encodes CASAPGLAYNEQFF.

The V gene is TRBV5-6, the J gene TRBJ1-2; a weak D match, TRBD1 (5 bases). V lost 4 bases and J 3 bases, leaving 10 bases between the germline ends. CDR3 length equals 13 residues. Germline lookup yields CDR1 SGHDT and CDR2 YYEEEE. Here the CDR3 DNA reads TGTGCCAGCAGCCCCCGGGGGTACTATGGCTACACCTTC. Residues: CASSPRGYYGYTF.

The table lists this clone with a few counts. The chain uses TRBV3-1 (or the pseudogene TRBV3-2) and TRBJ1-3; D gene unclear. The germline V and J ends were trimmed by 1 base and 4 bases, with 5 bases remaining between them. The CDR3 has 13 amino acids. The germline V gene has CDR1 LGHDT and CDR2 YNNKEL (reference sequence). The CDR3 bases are TGTGCCAGCAGCCAAGGAGGGGGAAACACCATATATTTT. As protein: CASSQGGGNTIYF.

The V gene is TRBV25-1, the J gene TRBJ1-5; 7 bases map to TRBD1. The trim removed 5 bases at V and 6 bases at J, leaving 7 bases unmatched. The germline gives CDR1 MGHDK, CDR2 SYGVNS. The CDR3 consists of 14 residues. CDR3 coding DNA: TGTGCCAGCAGTCAGACAGGGATTAGTCAGCCCCAGCATTTT. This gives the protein CASSQTGISQPQHF.

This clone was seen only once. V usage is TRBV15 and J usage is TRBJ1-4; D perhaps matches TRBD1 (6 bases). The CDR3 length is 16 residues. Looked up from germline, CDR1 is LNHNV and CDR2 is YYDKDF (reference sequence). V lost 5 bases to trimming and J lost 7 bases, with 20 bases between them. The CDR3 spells CATSSGAGATGEKLFF. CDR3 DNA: TGTGCCACCAGCTCCGGGGCGGGGGCGACGGGTGAAAAACTGTTTTTT.

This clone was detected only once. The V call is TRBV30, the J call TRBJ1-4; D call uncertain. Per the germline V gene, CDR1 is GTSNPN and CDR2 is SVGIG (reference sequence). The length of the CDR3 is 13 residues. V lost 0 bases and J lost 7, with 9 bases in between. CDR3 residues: CAWSVWTGEKLFF. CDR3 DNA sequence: TGTGCCTGGAGTGTTTGGACGGGTGAAAAACTGTTTTTT.

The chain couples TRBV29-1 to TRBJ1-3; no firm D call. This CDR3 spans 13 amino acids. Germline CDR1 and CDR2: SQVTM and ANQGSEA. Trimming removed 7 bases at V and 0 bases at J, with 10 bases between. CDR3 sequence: CSAGGNSGNTIYF. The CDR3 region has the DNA TGCAGCGCCGGAGGGAACTCTGGAAACACCATATATTTT.

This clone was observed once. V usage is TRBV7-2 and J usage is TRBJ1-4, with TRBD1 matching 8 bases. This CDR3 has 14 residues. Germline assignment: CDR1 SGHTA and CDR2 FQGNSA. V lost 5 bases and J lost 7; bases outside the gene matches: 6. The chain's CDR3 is CASSPRQGTEKLFF. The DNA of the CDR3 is TGTGCCAGCAGCCCTCGACAGGGGACTGAAAAACTGTTTTTT.

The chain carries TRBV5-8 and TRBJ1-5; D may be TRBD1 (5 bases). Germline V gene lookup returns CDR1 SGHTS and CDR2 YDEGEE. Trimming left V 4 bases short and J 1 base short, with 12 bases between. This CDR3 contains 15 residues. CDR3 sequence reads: CASSPLGQSNQPQHF. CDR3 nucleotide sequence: TGTGCCAGCAGCCCCCTAGGACAAAGCAATCAGCCCCAGCATTTT. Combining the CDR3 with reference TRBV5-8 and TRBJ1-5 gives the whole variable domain EAGVTQSPTHLIKTRGQQATLRCSPISGHTSVYWYQQALGLGLQFLLWYDEGEERNRGNFPPRFSGRQFPNYSSELNVNALELEDSALYLCASSPLGQSNQPQHFGDGTRLSIL.

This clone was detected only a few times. CDR3 sequence reads: CASSWPQLRAGGKETQYF. CDR3 sequence (DNA): TGCGCCAGCAGCTGGCCCCAGTTGAGAGCGGGGGGAAAAGAGACCCAGTACTTC. The chain employs TRBV5-1 and TRBJ2-5; 9 bases map to TRBD2. The germline V gene has CDR1 SGHRS and CDR2 YFSETQ. The CDR3 sequence is 18 residues long. Losses at the gene ends were 3 bases for V and 3 bases for J; bases not matched to a gene: 15.

This CDR3 is CASSFGARGYTF. CDR3 nucleotide sequence: TGCGCCAGCAGCTTCGGGGCGCGAGGCTACACCTTC. The V and J genes are TRBV5-1 and TRBJ1-2, with D possibly matching TRBD1 (5 bases). Germline V gene sequence: CDR1 SGHRS, CDR2 YFSETQ. The CDR3 sequence is 12 residues long. V was clipped by 2 bases and J by 8 bases, with 10 bases between them.

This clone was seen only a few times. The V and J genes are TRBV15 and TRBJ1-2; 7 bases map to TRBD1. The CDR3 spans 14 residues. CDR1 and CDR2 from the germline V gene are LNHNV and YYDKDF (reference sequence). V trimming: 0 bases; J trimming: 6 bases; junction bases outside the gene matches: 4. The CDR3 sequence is CATSRDLTGNGYTF. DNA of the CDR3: TGTGCCACCAGCAGAGATTTGACAGGGAATGGCTACACCTTC.

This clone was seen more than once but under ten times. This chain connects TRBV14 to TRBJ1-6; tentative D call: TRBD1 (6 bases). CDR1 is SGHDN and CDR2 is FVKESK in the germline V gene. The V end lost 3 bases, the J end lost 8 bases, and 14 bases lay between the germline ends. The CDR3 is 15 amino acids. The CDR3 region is CASSHTGRRDSPLHF. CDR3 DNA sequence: TGTGCCAGCAGCCACACAGGGCGACGGGATTCACCCCTCCACTTT.

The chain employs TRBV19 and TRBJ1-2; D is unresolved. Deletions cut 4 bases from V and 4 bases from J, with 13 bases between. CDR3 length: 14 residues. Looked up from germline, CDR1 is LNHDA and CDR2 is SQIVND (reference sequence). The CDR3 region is CASSTPGGPYGYTF. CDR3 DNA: TGTGCCAGTAGTACCCCGGGAGGGCCCTATGGCTACACCTTC.

The CDR3 sequence is CASSPQVMNTEAFF. The DNA for the CDR3 is TGTGCCAGCAGCCCTCAGGTCATGAACACTGAAGCTTTCTTT. The chain couples TRBV7-2 to TRBJ1-1; D is unresolved. Trimming stripped 5 bases from V and 0 bases from J, with 10 bases between. Germline assignment: CDR1 SGHTA and CDR2 FQGNSA. The CDR3 covers 14 residues.

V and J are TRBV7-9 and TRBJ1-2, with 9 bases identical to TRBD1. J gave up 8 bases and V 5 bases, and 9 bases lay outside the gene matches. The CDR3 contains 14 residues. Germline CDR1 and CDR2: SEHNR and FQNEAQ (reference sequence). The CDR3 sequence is CASSPGTGREGYTF. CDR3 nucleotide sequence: TGTGCCAGCAGCCCGGGGACAGGGCGAGAGGGCTACACCTTC. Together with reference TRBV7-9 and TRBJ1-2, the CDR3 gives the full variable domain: DTGVSQNPRHKITKRGQNVTFRCDPISEHNRLYWYRQTLGQGPEFLTYFQNEAQLEKSRLLSDRFSAERPKGSFSTLEIQRTEQGDSAMYLCASSPGTGREGYTFGSGTRLTVV.

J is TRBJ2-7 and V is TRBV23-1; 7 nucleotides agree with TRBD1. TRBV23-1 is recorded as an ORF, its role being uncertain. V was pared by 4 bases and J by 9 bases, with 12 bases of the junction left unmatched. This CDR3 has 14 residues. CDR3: CASSRSQDRAGQYF. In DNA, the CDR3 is TGCGCCAGCAGTCGCTCCCAAGACAGGGCGGGGCAGTACTTC.

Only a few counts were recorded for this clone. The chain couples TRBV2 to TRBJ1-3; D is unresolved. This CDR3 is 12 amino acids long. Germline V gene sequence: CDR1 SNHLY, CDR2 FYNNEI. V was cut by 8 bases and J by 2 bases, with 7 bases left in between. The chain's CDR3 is CASVAPGNTIYF. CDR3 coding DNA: TGTGCCAGCGTGGCTCCTGGAAACACCATATATTTT.

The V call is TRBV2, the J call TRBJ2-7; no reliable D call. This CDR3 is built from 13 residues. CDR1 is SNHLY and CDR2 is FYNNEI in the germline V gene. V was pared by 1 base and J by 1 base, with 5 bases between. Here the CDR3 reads CASSEDRSYEQYF. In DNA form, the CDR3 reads TGTGCCAGCAGTGAAGACAGATCCTACGAGCAGTACTTC. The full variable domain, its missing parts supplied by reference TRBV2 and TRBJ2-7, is EPEVTQTPSHQVTQMGQEVILRCVPISNHLYFYWYRQILGQKVEFLVSFYNNEISEKSEIFDDQFSVERPDGSNFTLKIRSTKLEDSAMYFCASSEDRSYEQYFGPGTRLTVT.

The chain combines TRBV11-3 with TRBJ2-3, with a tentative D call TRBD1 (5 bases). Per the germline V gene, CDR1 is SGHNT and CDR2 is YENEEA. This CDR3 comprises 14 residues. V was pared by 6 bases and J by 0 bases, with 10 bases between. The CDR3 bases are TGTGCCAGCAGGCAGGGTCCTAGCACAGATACGCAGTATTTT. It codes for CASRQGPSTDTQYF.